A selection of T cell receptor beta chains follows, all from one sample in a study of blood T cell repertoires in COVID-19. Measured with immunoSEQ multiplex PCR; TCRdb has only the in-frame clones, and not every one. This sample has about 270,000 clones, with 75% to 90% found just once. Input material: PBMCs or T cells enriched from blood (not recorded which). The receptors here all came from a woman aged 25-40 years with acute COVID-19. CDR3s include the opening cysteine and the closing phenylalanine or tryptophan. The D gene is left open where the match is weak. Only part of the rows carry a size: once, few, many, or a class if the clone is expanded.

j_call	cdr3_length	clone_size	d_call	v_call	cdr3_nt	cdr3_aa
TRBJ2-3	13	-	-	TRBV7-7	TGTGCTAGTTCGATGGTGATCGCTGATACGCAGTATTTT	CASSMVIADTQYF
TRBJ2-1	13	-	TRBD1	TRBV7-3	TGTGCCAGCAGCTTATACAGGGGGAATGAGCAGTTCTTC	CASSLYRGNEQFF
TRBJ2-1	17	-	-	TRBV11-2	TGTGCCAGCAGCTTAGTAGGGAGCCTCAGCTCCTACAATGAGCAGTTCTTC	CASSLVGSLSSYNEQFF
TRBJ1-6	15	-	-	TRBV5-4	TGTGCCAGCAGCCCTTGGCAGGCTAATAATTCACCCCTCCACTTT	CASSPWQANNSPLHF
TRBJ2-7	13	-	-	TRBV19	TGTGCCACCCAGTCAGGGGAGCCGTACGAGCAGTACTTC	CATQSGEPYEQYF
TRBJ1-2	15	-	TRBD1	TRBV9	TGTGCCAGCAGCGTGAGGGACAGGGGGCATGATGGCTACACCTTC	CASSVRDRGHDGYTF
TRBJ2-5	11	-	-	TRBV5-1	TGCGCCAGCAGCTCAGTAGAGACCCAGTACTTC	CASSSVETQYF
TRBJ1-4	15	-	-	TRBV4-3	TGCGCCAGCAGCCAGGCCCCCCTCAGGGTAGAAAAACTGTTTTTT	CASSQAPLRVEKLFF
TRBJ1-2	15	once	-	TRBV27	TGTGCCAGCAGTTTGCACAGGGATGTCGACTATGGCTACACCTTC	CASSLHRDVDYGYTF
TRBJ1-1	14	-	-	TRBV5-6	TGTGCCAGCAGCTTAGGACAGACGAACACTGAAGCTTTCTTT	CASSLGQTNTEAFF
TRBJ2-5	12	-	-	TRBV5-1	TGCGCCAGCAGCAGATACAGGGAGACCCAGTACTTC	CASSRYRETQYF
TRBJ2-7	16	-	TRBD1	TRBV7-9	TGTGCCAGCAACCGTCCCGGGACAGGGAGGCAGGACGAGCAGTACTTC	CASNRPGTGRQDEQYF
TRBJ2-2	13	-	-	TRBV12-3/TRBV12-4	TGTGCCAGCAGTTTGCGACAGACCGGGGAGCTGTTTTTT	CASSLRQTGELFF
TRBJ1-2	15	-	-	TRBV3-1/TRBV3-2	TGTGCCAGCAGCGATGGACTGGATCCTGGCTATGGCTACACCTTC	CASSDGLDPGYGYTF
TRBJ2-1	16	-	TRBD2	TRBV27	TGTGCCAGCAGTTTAACCGGGACTAGTGGGGACAATGAGCAGTTCTTC	CASSLTGTSGDNEQFF
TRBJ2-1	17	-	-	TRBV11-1	TGTGCCAGCAGCTTAGCTTTGGGGCTGAGCTCCTACAATGAGCAGTTCTTC	CASSLALGLSSYNEQFF
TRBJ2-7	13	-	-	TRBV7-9	TGTGCCAGCAGCTTAGTACAAACCTACGAGCAGTACTTC	CASSLVQTYEQYF
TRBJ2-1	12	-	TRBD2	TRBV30	TGTGCCTGGAGTACAGCGGGAGCTGAGCAGTTCTTC	CAWSTAGAEQFF
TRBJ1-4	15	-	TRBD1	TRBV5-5	TGTGCCAGCAGCTTGGCAGGGACAGGGTACGAAAAACTGTTTTTT	CASSLAGTGYEKLFF
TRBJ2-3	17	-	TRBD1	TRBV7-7	TGTGCTAGCAGCTTGGGATTACAGGGGGGTAGCACAGATACGCAGTATTTT	CASSLGLQGGSTDTQYF
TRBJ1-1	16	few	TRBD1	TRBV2	TGTGCCAGCAGTGGTGGGGACAGGGCGGGAAACACTGAAGCTTTCTTT	CASSGGDRAGNTEAFF
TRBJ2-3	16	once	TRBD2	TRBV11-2	TGTGCCAGCAGCTTAGGTCTTGGGACTAGGTCAGATACGCAGTATTTT	CASSLGLGTRSDTQYF
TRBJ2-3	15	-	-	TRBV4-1	TGCGCCAGCAGCCATCACGGGACTGCCACAGATACGCAGTATTTT	CASSHHGTATDTQYF
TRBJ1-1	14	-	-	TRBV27	TGTGCCAGCAGTTTATCGCAGGAGAACACTGAAGCTTTCTTT	CASSLSQENTEAFF
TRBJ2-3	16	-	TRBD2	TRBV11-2	TGTGCCAGCAGCCCCGAGTCACTAGCGAACTCAGATACGCAGTATTTT	CASSPESLANSDTQYF
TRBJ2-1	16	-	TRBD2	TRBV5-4	TGTGCCAGCAGCCCCGGCCCGGGACTAGACTACAATGAGCAGTTCTTC	CASSPGPGLDYNEQFF
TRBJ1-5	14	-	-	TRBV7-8	TGTGCCAGCAGCTTCGGGGGTGAGGATCAGCCCCAGCATTTT	CASSFGGEDQPQHF
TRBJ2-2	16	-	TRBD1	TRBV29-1	TGCAGCGTTGAAGGAAGAACAGGGGCCGCTGCCGGGGAGCTGTTTTTT	CSVEGRTGAAAGELFF
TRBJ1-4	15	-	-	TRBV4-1	TGCGCCAGCAGTACCCAGACAGCAACTAATGAAAAACTGTTTTTT	CASSTQTATNEKLFF
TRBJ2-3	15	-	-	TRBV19	TGTGCCAGTCGATCGGGGAGTGGGAGTACAGATACGCAGTATTTT	CASRSGSGSTDTQYF
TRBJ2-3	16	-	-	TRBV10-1	TGCGCCAGCAGTGAGTCGTCAGCGCTTTTCCCAGATACGCAGTATTTT	CASSESSALFPDTQYF
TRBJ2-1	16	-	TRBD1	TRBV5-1	TGCGCCAGCAGCCCATGGACAGGGGGGATAAACAATGAGCAGTTCTTC	CASSPWTGGINNEQFF
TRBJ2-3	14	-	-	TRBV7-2	TGTGCCAGCAGACCGGGGGTATTGGCAGATACGCAGTATTTT	CASRPGVLADTQYF
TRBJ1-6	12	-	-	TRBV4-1	TGCGCCAGCAGCCAAGAGGGACAACCCCTCCACTTT	CASSQEGQPLHF
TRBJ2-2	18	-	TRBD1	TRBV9	TGTGCCAGCAGCGTAGTGTCAGGGGGCCCTGTAGACACCGGGGAGCTGTTTTTT	CASSVVSGGPVDTGELFF
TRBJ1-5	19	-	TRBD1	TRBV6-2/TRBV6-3	TGTGCCAGCAGTTACTCGATCGGCGGGGACAGGGGGAGAAATCAGCCCCAGCATTTT	CASSYSIGGDRGRNQPQHF
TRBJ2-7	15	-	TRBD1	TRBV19	TGTGCCAGTAGACGGCTGGGACAGGGGGCAAACGAGCAGTACTTC	CASRRLGQGANEQYF
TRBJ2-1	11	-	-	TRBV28	TGTGCCAGCAGTCCTGGACTCAGGCAGTTCTTC	CASSPGLRQFF
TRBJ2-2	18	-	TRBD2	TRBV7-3	TGTGCCAGCAGCTTAACAGGGATAGCGGGAGGAAACACCGGGGAGCTGTTTTTT	CASSLTGIAGGNTGELFF
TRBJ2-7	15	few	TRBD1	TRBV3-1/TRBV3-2	TGTGCCAGCAGCCAAGATGCCCAGGGGGTTCTCGAGCAGTACTTC	CASSQDAQGVLEQYF
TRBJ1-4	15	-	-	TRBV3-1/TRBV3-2	TGTGCCAGCAGCCATCCTGTCAGCGGGCATGAAAAACTGTTTTTT	CASSHPVSGHEKLFF
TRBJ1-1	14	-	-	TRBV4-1	TGCGCCAGCAGCCAAGTGCTCAGAGGGACTGAAGCTTTCTTT	CASSQVLRGTEAFF
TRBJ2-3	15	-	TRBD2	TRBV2	TGTGCCAGCAGTGATTGGAATAGCGGGAGAGATACGCAGTATTTT	CASSDWNSGRDTQYF
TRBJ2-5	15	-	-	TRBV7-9	TGTGCCAGCAGCTTAGGGCAGGGGAGCCAAGAGACCCAGTACTTC	CASSLGQGSQETQYF
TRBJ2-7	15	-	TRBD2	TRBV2	TGTGCCAGCAGTAGGACTAGTCCGAACGCCTACGAGCAGTACTTC	CASSRTSPNAYEQYF
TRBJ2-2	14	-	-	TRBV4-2	TGTGCCAGCAGCCAATGGGTAGCCACCGGGGAGCTGTTTTTT	CASSQWVATGELFF
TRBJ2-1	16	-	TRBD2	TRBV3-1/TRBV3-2	TGTGCCAGCAGCCAAGTCCGCGCGGGAGGAGTGGATGAGCAGTTCTTC	CASSQVRAGGVDEQFF
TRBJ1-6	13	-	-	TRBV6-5	TGTGCCAGCAGTTACTCGGCTAATTCACCCCTCCACTTT	CASSYSANSPLHF